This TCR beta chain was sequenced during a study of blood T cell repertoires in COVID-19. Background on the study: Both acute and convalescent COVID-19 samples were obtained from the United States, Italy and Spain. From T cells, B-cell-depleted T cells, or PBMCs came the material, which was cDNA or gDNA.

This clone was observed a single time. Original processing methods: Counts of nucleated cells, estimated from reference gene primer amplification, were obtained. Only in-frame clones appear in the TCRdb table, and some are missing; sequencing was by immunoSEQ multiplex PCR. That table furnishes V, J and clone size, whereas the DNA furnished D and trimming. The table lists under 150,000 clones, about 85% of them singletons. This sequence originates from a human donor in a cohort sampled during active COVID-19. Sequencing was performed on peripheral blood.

The CDR3 DNA is TGTGCCAGCAGTTTGGGACAGGGGGTCTATGGCTACACCTTC. Amino acid sequence: CASSLGQGVYGYTF. The J gene is TRBJ1-2, the V gene TRBV28; the match to TRBD1 covers 11 bases. The germline V gene has CDR1 MDHEN and CDR2 SYDVKM. The J segment lost 4 bases and the V segment lost 3 bases, leaving 1 base of the junction unmatched. The CDR3 length is 14 residues.